This T cell receptor (beta chain) comes out of a study of spatial heterogeneity in lung cancer. Germline V gene lookup returns CDR1 SGHAT and CDR2 FQNNGV. The CDR3 covers 15 residues. V lost 5 bases to trimming and J lost 5 bases; unmatched junction nucleotides: 10. Time point here: sample taken at primary tumor resection. Whole RNA obtained from tumor, nontumor lung or frozen PBMC underwent sequencing without sorting. TCRdb fed the 5' RACE reads into MiXCR, producing one record per CDR3 protein. The repertoire consists of some 85,000 distinct CDR3 sequences, with roughly a fifth occurring once and the leading ten covering about 6.6%. The sample holds a few counts of this clonotype.

The V gene is TRBV11-2, the J gene TRBJ2-5; 8 bases fit TRBD2. The specimen comprised PBMCs, sampled at surgery. The sequence came from a male donor with early-stage non-small cell lung cancer. CDR3 DNA: TGTGCCAGCAGCCTTCGGGGGGGCCTCGATGAGACCCAGTACTTC. The encoded protein is CASSLRGGLDETQYF.